The T cell receptor (beta chain) described here comes from a study of tumor and adjacent non-tumor tissue in lung cancer (dated by TCRdb to 2016 to 2019). About the investigation overall: Of the cohort, 11 to 12 patients had adenocarcinoma, 2 had squamous cell carcinoma and 1 had small cell lung cancer. Bulk TCRbeta repertoires were compared between lung tumor tissue and matched distant non-tumor lung tissue obtained from 15 lung cancer patients. Sequencing generated a total of 125,075,908 productive TCRbeta reads, averaging approximately 4 million reads per sample. Some 30 paired specimens, one tumor and one normal lung sample per patient, were profiled by TCRbeta CDR3 sequencing. The approximately 15 patients were aged roughly 31 to 80 years, included ten or so men and 5 women, and had TNM stage I to III disease.

RNA was isolated from bulk unsorted tissue, and RNA quality was assessed with a NanoDrop ND-1000 and an Agilent 2100. All donors had newly diagnosed lung cancer, had not received prior chemotherapy, and were admitted for thoracic surgery in China between August and November 2014. The study excluded patients who had received radiotherapy or chemotherapy before or who had another cancer at the same time. Pieces of surgical tissue measuring about 1-2.1 cm3 were kept in RNAlater solution and stored at -80 degrees C until use. Preparation of the library involved multiplex PCR. The reads were generated on an Illumina HiSeq 2500. TCRbeta libraries were built by three rounds of nested PCR using primers (Table S4), following protocols modified from ARM-PCR. Before sequencing, PCR products in the 200-500 bp range were cut out of the gel and cleaned up using the QIAquick gel extraction kit. Concerning the study's data processing: Reads were cleaned with Trimmomatic, merged with FLASH into complete CDR3 sequences, and assigned to V(D)J germline segments with MiTCR. Clonal diversity was calculated as the inverse Simpson's index using VDJtools. In-frame sequences without a premature stop codon were defined as productive reads. TCRdb reanalyzed the raw reads on its own, using fastp at Q25 for trimming and MiXCR for clone calling, and kept in-frame beta chains. A single entry per CDR3 protein holds the most common genes and DNA from its merged rows. TCRdb, not the authors, supplied the V and J calls. Present in this sample are around 140,000 distinct CDR3 sequences, roughly 66% of which were seen just once. Of the sample, roughly 20% is held by the ten largest clones.

Overall study results and their limits: Significantly higher TCR diversity was found in younger patients, and higher tumor TCR diversity was associated with shorter overall and disease-free survival. With only about 16 patients in the cohort, the authors noted that larger samples and more detailed clinical data are needed. Peripheral blood was not sequenced, so blood TCRbeta repertoires in these lung cancer patients were not examined. Significantly higher TCR diversity (inverse Simpson) was observed in tumor tissue than in normal lung tissue (around 450 vs 150, P = 0.0075, Mann-Whitney U test). The top 100 clones accounted for a significantly larger cumulative portion of the repertoire in normal lung than in tumor tissue. Neither the sequencing platform nor unique molecular identifiers are named or mentioned anywhere in the methods.

A word on this clonotype: No cognate antigen has been identified for it. No base quality values were provided; no much bigger clone lies one nucleotide off.

The V end loses 4 bases and the J end loses 10 bases, and a stretch of 16 bases separates them. CDR1 and CDR2, looked up from the germline V gene, are SQVTM and ANQGSEA. The CDR3 has 12 amino acids, counting the end cysteine and phenylalanine. Of the read, only the CDR3 DNA is kept; its 36 bases are in frame from base 1. The clonotype was recovered from a man aged 55 to 70 with small cell lung cancer. The chain links TRBV29-1 with TRBJ1-2, with an unclear D gene assignment. Sequencing was done on a sample of lung tumor tissue. The CDR3 amino acid sequence is: CSVGESTFDYTF. The DNA is as follows: TGCAGCGTTGGGGAGTCCACATTTGACTACACCTTC.